This T cell receptor (beta chain) was observed in a study of identical twins (dated by TCRdb to 2016 to 2018). In the study overall: To test whether fetal clonotypes persist, this study deep-sequenced TCR alpha and beta repertoires from monozygotic twins, from unrelated adults of various ages, and from cord blood. To rule out contamination, replicate twin experiments were performed at different times with different library preparation protocols. Paper-wide results and their limitations: In beta out-of-frame sequences, excess twin sharing was weaker, because having fewer shared sequences lowered the signal-to-noise ratio. Invariant T cells such as MAIT and iNKT could partly confound zero-insertion analyses, although diverse VJ usage argued against such confounding for most clonotypes. Compared with coincidental sharing between unrelated individuals, out-of-frame TCR alpha sequences shared between twins had an excess of sequences with low generation probability. Fewer insertions were carried by abundant cord blood beta clonotypes; a weaker similar trend was observed in young adult naive repertoires, while no such trend was observed in memory repertoires. Because the same donors could not be followed over many years, the conclusions relied on cross-sectional statistical analysis. In monozygotic twins, out-of-frame TCR alpha sharing was systematically underestimated by recombination models, although the models agreed with sharing between unrelated individuals.

V was cut back by 4 bases and J by 0 bases, leaving a gap of 10 bases between them. Spanning cysteine to phenylalanine, the CDR3 consists of 15 amino acids. The sequence is cut down to CDR3 DNA, 45 bases in frame from base 1. Reading the germline V gene gives CDR1 SNHLY and CDR2 FYNNEI. All donors were healthy Caucasians. Miltenyi CD45RO+ enrichment and human naive T-cell isolation kits were used to isolate memory (CD45RO+) and naive T cells from PBMC. The receptor library was made with 5' RACE. Sequencing relied on an Illumina HiSeq 2000. A universal primer binding site was introduced by template switching, and a unique molecular identifier was present in the final cDNA, enabling accurate counting of TCR cDNA molecules. Specific primers in the conserved constant-segment region were used to synthesize first-strand cDNA for TCR alpha and beta chains. Each cDNA library was double barcoded, with a SMART-Mk sample barcode plus Illumina barcodes, to control for contamination. Two successive PCR steps introduced TruSeq adapter sequences along with Illumina sample barcodes. The TCR alpha and beta cDNA libraries were sequenced on the Illumina HiSeq platform using custom primers. In the paper's pipeline: MiGEC processed the raw reads to extract unique molecular identifiers, while MiXCR was used to determine the CDR3 positions. For each individual, recombination models were inferred using an EM algorithm with the repgenHMM and IGoR tools. The tcR package in R was used for shared clonotype analysis, with sharing normalized by the product of cloneset sizes. To study raw recombination without the effects of thymic and clonal selection, out-of-frame nonproductive sequences were analyzed. TCRdb redid the processing of the public reads, applying fastp at Q25 and MiXCR, and retained in-frame beta chains. Rows are unified per CDR3 protein, each entry keeping the most common DNA and genes. In this record, the V and J calls reflect TCRdb's handling and not the investigators' own analysis. The sample yields roughly 150,000 distinct CDR3 sequences; around 3.6% were counted once. Of the sample, 7.5% to 8.5% is held by the ten largest clones.

This clonotype was seen repeatedly, ten times or more. This clone's antigen is unknown. Base qualities were left out, and no much larger clone turns up one base away. The chain is assembled from TRBV2 and TRBJ2-1; a tentative D match to TRBD2 spans 6 bases. Specimen: memory T cells sorted from blood. The cell subset or site label corresponds to: CD45RO+ enriched T cells. The source of this sequence is a man between 18 and 35 years old in good health. Here is the DNA: TGTGCCAGCAGTGGACGGGGGAGCTCCTACAATGAGCAGTTCTTC. The resulting protein is CASSGRGSSYNEQFF.